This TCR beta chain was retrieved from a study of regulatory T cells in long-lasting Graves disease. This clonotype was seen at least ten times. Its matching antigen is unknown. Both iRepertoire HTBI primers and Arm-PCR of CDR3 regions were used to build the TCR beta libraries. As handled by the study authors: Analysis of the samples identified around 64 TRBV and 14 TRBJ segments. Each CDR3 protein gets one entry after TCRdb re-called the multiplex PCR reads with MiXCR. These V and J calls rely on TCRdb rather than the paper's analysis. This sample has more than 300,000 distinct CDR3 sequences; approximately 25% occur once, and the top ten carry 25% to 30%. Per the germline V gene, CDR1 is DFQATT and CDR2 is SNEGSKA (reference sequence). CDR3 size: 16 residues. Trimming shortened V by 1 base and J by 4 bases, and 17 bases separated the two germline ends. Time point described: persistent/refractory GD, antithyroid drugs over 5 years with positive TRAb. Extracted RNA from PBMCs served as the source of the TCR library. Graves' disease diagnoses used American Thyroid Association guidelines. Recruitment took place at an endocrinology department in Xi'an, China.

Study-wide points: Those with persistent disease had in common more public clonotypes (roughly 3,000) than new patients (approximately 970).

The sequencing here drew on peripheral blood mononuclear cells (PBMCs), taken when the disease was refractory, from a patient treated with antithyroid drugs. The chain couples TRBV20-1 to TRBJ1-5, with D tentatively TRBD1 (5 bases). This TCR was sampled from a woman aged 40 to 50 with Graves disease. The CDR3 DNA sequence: TGCAGTGCTAGAGGGGGACCGCGACGTTTGAATCAGCCCCAGCATTTT. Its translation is CSARGGPRRLNQPQHF.